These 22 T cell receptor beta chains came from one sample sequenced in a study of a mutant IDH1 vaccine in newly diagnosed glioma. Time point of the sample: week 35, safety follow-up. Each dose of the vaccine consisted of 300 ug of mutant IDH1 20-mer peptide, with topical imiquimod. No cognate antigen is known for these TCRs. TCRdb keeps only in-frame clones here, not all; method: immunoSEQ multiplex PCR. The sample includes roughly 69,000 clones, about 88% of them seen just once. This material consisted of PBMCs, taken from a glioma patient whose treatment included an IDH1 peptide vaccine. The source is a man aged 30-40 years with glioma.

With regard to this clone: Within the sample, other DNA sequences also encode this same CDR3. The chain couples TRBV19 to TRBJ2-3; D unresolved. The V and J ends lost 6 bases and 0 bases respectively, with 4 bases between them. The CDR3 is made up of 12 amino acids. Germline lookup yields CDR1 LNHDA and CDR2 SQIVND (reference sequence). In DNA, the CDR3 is TGTGCCAGTAGGGCTAGCACAGATACGCAGTATTTT. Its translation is CASRASTDTQYF.

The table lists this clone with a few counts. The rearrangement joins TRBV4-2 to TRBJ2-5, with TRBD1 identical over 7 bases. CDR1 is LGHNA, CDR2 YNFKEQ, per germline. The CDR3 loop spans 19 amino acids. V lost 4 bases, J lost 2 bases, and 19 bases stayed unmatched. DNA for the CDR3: TGTGCCAGCAGCCTCAACCCCCCAGGGCTGGGACAGATACAAGAGACCCAGTACTTC. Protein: CASSLNPPGLGQIQETQYF.

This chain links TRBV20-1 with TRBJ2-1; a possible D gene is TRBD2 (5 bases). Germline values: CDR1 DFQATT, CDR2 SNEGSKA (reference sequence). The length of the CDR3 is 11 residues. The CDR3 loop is CSQRNYNEQFF. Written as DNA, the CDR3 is TGCAGCCAGCGGAACTACAATGAGCAGTTCTTC.

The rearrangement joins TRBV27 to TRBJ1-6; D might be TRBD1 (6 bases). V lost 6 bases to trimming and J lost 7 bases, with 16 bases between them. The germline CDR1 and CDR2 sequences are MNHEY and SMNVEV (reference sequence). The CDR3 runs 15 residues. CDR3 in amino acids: CASSDRSGGNSPLHF. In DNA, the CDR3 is TGTGCCAGCAGCGACAGGTCTGGTGGAAATTCACCCCTCCACTTT.

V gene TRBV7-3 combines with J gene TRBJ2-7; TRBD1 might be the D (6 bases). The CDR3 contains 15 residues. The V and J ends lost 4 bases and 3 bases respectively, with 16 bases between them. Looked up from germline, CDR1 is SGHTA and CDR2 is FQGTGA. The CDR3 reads CASSSEGDINYEQYF. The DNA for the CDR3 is TGTGCCAGCAGCTCCGAGGGGGACATAAACTACGAGCAGTACTTC. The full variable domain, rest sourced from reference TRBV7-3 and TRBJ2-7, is GAGVSQTPSNKVTEKGKYVELRCDPISGHTALYWYRQSLGQGPEFLIYFQGTGAADDSGLPNDRFFAVRPEGSVSTLKIQRTERGDSAVYLCASSSEGDINYEQYFGPGTRLTVT.

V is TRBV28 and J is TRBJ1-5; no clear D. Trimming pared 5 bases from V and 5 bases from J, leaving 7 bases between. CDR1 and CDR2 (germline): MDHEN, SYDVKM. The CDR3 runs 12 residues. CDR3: CASSASHQPQHF. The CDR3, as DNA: TGTGCCAGCAGTGCCTCGCATCAGCCCCAGCATTTT.

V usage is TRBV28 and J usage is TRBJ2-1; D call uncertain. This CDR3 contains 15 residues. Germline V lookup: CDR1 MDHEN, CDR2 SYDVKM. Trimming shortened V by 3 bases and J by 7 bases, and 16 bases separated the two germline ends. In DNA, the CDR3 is TGTGCCAGCAGTTTTATCGGAGAAGGTAGGAATGAGCAGTTCTTC. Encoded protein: CASSFIGEGRNEQFF.

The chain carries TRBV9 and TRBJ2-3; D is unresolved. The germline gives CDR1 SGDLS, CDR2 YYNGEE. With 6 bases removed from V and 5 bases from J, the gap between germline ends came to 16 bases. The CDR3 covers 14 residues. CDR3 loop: CASTKYTGEDTQYF. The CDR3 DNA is TGTGCCAGCACCAAATATACGGGTGAAGATACGCAGTATTTT.

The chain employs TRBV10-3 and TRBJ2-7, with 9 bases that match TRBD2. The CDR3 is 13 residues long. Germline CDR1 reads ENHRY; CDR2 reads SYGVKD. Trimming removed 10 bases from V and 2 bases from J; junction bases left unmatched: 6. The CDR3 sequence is CATRAGGPYEQYF. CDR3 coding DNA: TGTGCCACGCGGGCGGGAGGGCCCTACGAGCAGTACTTC.

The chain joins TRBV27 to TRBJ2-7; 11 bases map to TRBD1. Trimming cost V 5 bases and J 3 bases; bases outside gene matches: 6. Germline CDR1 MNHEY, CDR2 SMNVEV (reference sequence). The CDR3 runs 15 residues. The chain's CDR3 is CASSPGTGGGYEQYF. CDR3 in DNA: TGTGCCAGCAGTCCCGGGACAGGGGGAGGCTACGAGCAGTACTTC.

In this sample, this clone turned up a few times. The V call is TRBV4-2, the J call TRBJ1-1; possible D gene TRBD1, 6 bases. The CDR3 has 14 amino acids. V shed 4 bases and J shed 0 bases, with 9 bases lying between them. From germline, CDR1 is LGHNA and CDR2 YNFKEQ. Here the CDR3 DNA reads TGTGCCAGCAGCCTAGCAGGGGTGAACACTGAAGCTTTCTTT. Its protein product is CASSLAGVNTEAFF.

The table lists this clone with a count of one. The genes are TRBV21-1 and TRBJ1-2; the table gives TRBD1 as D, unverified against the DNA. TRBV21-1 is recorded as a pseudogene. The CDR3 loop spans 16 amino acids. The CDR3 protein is CASSTDRDPINYGYTF. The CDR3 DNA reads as TGTGCCAGCAGCACCGACAGGGACCCTATTAACTATGGCTACACCTTC.

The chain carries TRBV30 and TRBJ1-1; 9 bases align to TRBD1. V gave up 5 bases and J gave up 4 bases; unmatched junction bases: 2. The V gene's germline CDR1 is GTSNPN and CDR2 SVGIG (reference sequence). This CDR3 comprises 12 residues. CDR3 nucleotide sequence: TGTGCCTGGGGGGACAGGGCCACTGAAGCTTTCTTT. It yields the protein CAWGDRATEAFF.

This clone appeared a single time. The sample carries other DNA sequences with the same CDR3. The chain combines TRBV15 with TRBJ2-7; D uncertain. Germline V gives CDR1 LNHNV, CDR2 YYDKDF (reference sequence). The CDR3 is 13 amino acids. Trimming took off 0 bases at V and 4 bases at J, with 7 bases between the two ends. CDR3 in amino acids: CATSRDLGYEQYF. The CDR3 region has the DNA TGTGCCACCAGCAGAGATCTTGGGTACGAGCAGTACTTC.

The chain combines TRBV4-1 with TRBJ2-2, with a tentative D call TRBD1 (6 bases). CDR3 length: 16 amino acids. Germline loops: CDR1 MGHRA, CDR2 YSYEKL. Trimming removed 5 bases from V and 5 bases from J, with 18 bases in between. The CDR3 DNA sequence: TGCGCCAGCAGCACCCCTGGGCAGGGGAAAACCGGGGAGCTGTTTTTT. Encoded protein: CASSTPGQGKTGELFF.

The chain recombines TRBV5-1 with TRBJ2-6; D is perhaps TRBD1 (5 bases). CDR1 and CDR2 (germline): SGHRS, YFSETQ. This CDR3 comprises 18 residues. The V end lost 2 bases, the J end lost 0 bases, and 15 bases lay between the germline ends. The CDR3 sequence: CASSFRPQVDSGANVLTF. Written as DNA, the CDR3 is TGCGCCAGCAGCTTTCGCCCACAGGTTGACTCTGGGGCCAACGTCCTGACTTTC.

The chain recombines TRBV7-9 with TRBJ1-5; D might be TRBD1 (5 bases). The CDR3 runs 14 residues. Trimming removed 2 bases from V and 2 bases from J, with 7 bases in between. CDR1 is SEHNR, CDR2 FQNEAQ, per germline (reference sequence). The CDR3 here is CASSLSTGNQPQHF. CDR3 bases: TGTGCCAGCAGCTTATCGACAGGCAATCAGCCCCAGCATTTT.

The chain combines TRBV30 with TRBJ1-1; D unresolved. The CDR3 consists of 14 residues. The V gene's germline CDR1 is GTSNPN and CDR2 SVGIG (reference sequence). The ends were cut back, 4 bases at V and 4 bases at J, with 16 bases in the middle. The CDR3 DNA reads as TGTGCCTGGAAGGACTATGAGGCGGGCACTGAAGCTTTCTTT. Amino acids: CAWKDYEAGTEAFF.

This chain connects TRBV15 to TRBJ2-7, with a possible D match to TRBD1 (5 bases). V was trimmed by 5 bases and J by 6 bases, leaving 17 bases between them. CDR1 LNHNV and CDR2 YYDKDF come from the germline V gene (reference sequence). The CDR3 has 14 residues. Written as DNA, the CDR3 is TGTGCCACCAGCCCAGCAGGGAATGTGGGCGAGCAGTACTTC. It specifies CATSPAGNVGEQYF. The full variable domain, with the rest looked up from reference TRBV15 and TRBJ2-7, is DAMVIQNPRYQVTQFGKPVTLSCSQTLNHNVMYWYQQKSSQAPKLLFHYYDKDFNNEADTPDNFQSRRPNTSFCFLDIRSPGLGDTAMYLCATSPAGNVGEQYFGPGTRLTVT.

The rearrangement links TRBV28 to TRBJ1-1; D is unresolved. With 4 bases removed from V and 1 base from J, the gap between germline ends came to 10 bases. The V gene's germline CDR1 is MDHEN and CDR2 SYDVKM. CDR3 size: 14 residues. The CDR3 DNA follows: TGTGCCAGCAGTTCTATCAGATGGAACACTGAAGCTTTCTTT. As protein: CASSSIRWNTEAFF. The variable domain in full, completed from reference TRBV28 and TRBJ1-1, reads DVKVTQSSRYLVKRTGEKVFLECVQDMDHENMFWYRQDPGLGLRLIYFSYDVKMKEKGDIPEGYSVSREKKERFSLILESASTNQTSMYLCASSSIRWNTEAFFGQGTRLTVV.

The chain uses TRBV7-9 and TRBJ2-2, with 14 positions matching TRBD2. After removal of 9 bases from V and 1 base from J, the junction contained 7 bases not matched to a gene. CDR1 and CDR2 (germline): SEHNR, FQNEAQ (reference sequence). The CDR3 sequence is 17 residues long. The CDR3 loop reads CARPGLAGGRNTGELFF. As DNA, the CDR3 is TGTGCCAGACCAGGACTAGCGGGGGGCCGGAACACCGGGGAGCTGTTTTTT. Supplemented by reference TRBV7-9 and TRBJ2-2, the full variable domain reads DTGVSQNPRHKITKRGQNVTFRCDPISEHNRLYWYRQTLGQGPEFLTYFQNEAQLEKSRLLSDRFSAERPKGSFSTLEIQRTEQGDSAMYLCARPGLAGGRNTGELFFGEGSRLTVL.

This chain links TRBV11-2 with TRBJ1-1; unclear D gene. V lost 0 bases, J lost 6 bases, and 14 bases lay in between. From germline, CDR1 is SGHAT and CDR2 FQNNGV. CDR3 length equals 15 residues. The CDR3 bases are TGTGCCAGCAGCTTAGATCGGGCTCAAGCCTCTGAAGCTTTCTTT. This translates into CASSLDRAQASEAFF.